This T cell receptor beta chain was identified in a study of T-cell reconstitution after alpha-beta-depleted transplantation in children. Study results and caveats: Newly generated T cells supplied most T-cell counts and diversity one year post-transplant.

Preparation of the TCRbeta library was carried out with unique molecular identifiers. TCRdb re-derived calls from the PCR reads in MiXCR, one entry per CDR3 protein. The data hold 250,000 to 400,000 distinct CDR3 sequences, with 23% observed a single time. To note about this clonotype: The antigen remains undetermined.

Trimming removed 3 bases from V and 3 bases from J; junction bases left unmatched: 1. The CDR3 is 13 residues long. Per the germline V gene, CDR1 is DFQATT and CDR2 is SNEGSKA (reference sequence). The J gene is TRBJ2-7, the V gene TRBV20-1; TRBD2 matches at 11 bases. Sequenced material: PBMCs, mostly from graft donor cells, taken 180 days after TCRalphabeta/CD19-depleted stem cell transplant. This sequence originates from a male patient between 5 and 17 years old who had a stem cell transplant for acute lymphoblastic leukemia, so the T cells may come from the graft donor. As DNA, the CDR3 is TGCAGTGCTAGGACTAGCGGGGTCTACGAGCAGTACTTC. Amino acids: CSARTSGVYEQYF.